One and the same sample provided the 7 T cell receptor beta chains below, sequenced in a study of identical twins. TCRdb re-called the 5' RACE reads with MiXCR, one entry per CDR3 protein. Of 640,000 or so distinct CDR3 sequences listed, roughly 6.2% are singletons. The source material was naive T cells sorted from blood. Receptors were obtained from a man aged 18 to 29 in good health.

This clonotype was observed at least ten times. This chain connects TRBV20-1 to TRBJ2-1; TRBD2 matches at 14 bases. J gave up 7 bases and V 2 bases, and 7 bases lay outside the gene matches. The CDR3 totals 16 residues. Germline values: CDR1 DFQATT, CDR2 SNEGSKA (reference sequence). The CDR3 loop is CSARLGTSGSRNEQFF. CDR3 sequence (DNA): TGCAGTGCTAGACTAGGGACTAGCGGGAGTCGAAATGAGCAGTTCTTC.

This clonotype was picked up many times. The chain is built from TRBV20-1 and TRBJ1-1; tentative D call: TRBD1 (6 bases). In germline, CDR1 is DFQATT, CDR2 SNEGSKA (reference sequence). V lost 3 bases and J lost 1, with 9 bases in between. This CDR3 spans 13 amino acids. CDR3 sequence reads: CSASNRENTEAFF. The DNA of the CDR3 is TGCAGTGCTAGTAACAGGGAGAACACTGAAGCTTTCTTT.

The J gene is TRBJ2-7, the V gene TRBV7-2; the match to TRBD2 covers 8 bases. Germline CDR1 SGHTA, CDR2 FQGNSA. The J segment lost 5 bases and the V segment lost 5 bases, leaving 8 bases of the junction unmatched. The CDR3 is 14 residues long. The CDR3 sequence: CASSQGTRSNEQYF. In DNA, the CDR3 is TGTGCCAGCAGCCAGGGGACTAGGTCGAACGAGCAGTACTTC.

This clonotype has just a few counts. The gene calls are TRBV6-2 or TRBV6-3 and TRBJ2-7; D not certain. This CDR3 has 13 residues. Germline V gene data show CDR1 as MNHEY and CDR2 as SVGEGT. The V gene lost 0 bases and the J gene lost 3 bases, with 6 bases spanning the gap. CDR3 residues: CASSYSSNYEQYF. As DNA, the CDR3 is TGTGCCAGCAGTTACTCGAGCAACTACGAGCAGTACTTC.

V gene TRBV9 combines with J gene TRBJ2-1; D is unresolved. This CDR3 is 17 amino acids long. Germline lookup yields CDR1 SGDLS and CDR2 YYNGEE. The V end was cut by 1 base, the J end by 3 bases, with 17 bases between. The CDR3 protein is CASSVSPTRPDYNEQFF. The CDR3 DNA is TGTGCCAGCAGCGTATCTCCGACTCGTCCTGACTACAATGAGCAGTTCTTC.

There are many counts of this clonotype. The V gene is TRBV27, the J gene TRBJ2-3, with D unclear. The CDR3 is 14 amino acids. Trimming pared 1 base from V and 5 bases from J, leaving 10 bases between. Germline assignment: CDR1 MNHEY and CDR2 SMNVEV (reference sequence). This CDR3 reads CASSLFVLGDTQYF. The CDR3 nucleotides read TGTGCCAGCAGTTTATTCGTCCTGGGAGATACGCAGTATTTT.

This clonotype was seen many times. V usage is TRBV11-1 and J usage is TRBJ2-1, with D possibly matching TRBD1 (6 bases). V was cut by 5 bases and J by 4 bases, with 21 bases left in between. CDR1 and CDR2 (germline): SGHAT, FQDESV (reference sequence). The CDR3 length is 17 residues. CDR3 sequence reads: CASSPKGVEGLYNEQFF. CDR3 bases: TGTGCCAGCAGCCCTAAGGGGGTCGAGGGCCTGTACAATGAGCAGTTCTTC.